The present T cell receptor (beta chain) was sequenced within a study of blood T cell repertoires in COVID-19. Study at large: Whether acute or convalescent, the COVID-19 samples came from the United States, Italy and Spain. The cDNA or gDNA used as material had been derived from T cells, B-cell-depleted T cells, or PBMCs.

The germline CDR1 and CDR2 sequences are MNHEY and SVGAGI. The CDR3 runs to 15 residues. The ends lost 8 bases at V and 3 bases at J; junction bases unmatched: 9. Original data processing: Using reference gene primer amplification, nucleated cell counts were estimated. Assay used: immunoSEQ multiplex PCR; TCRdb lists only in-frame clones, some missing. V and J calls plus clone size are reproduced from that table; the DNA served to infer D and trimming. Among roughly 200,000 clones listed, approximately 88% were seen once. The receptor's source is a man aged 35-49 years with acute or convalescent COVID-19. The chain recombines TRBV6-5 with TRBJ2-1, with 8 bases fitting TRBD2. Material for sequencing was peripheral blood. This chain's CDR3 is CASSPAGVRYNEQFF. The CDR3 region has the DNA TGTGCCAGCTCACCAGCGGGGGTCCGCTACAATGAGCAGTTCTTC.